The clone carrying this T cell receptor beta chain has more than one count but fewer than ten. These data belong to a study of blood T cells in healthy people across ages. Then a second PCR, running roughly 7 to 11 cycles, was carried out with a sample-barcoded 5' primer and a J-beta primer mix. Via MiXCR, TCRdb re-called the 5' RACE reads, giving one row per CDR3 protein. This table holds approximately 1,700,000 distinct CDR3 sequences, about two fifths found once. The CDR3 has 15 residues. The V and J ends lost 6 bases and 3 bases respectively, with 16 bases between them. CDR1 SGDLS and CDR2 YYNGEE come from the germline V gene.

V and J are TRBV9 and TRBJ2-1; tentatively, D is TRBD1 (6 bases). Sequencing was carried out using blood. The receptor was derived from a human donor in good health. This CDR3 reads CASTDLDSNYNEQFF. DNA for the CDR3: TGTGCCAGCACCGATCTGGACAGCAACTACAATGAGCAGTTCTTC.